Presented here are 9 T cell receptor beta chains from one specimen sequenced in a study of blood T cell repertoires in COVID-19. Libraries were prepared by immunoSEQ multiplex PCR; TCRdb keeps only in-frame clonotypes and omits some of them. The sample lists 150,000 to 200,000 clones, less than 85% seen once, with more than 4% in the top ten. Sequenced sample: PBMCs or T cells enriched from blood (not recorded which). The receptors originated from a woman aged 55-69 years with acute COVID-19.

The rearrangement uses TRBV27 and TRBJ2-7; the D gene is possibly TRBD2 (5 bases). The CDR3 is 11 amino acids. Trimming left V 8 bases short and J 3 bases short, with 8 bases between. The germline V gene encodes CDR1 MNHEY and CDR2 SMNVEV (reference sequence). CDR3 DNA: TGTGCCAGCTTCCGGGGCTACGAGCAGTACTTC. Protein product: CASFRGYEQYF.

V gene TRBV9 combines with J gene TRBJ1-2; weak D call: TRBD1 (5 bases). The CDR3 extends over 13 amino acids. Between the trimmed V and J ends, which lost 3 bases and 8 bases, there was a span of 14 bases. Germline V gene lookup returns CDR1 SGDLS and CDR2 YYNGEE. CDR3 residues: CASSGGLSEGYTF. In DNA, the CDR3 is TGTGCCAGCAGCGGGGGACTGTCGGAGGGCTACACCTTC.

This rearrangement joins TRBV3-1 (or the pseudogene TRBV3-2) to TRBJ1-1, with no clear D. Germline CDR1 is LGHDT and CDR2 is YNNKEL (reference sequence). CDR3 length equals 11 residues. V shed 2 bases and J shed 6 bases, with 4 bases lying between them. CDR3 protein: CASSQYPEAFF. The CDR3 nucleotides read TGTGCCAGCAGCCAATATCCTGAAGCTTTCTTT.

The chain carries TRBV5-5 and TRBJ1-5; the D gene is possibly TRBD1 (5 bases). Germline CDR1 reads SGHKS; CDR2 reads YYEKEE (reference sequence). The germline V and J ends were trimmed by 3 bases and 3 bases, with 16 bases remaining between them. This CDR3 has 16 amino acids. Here the CDR3 reads CASSSQGPGINQPQHF. Written as DNA, the CDR3 is TGTGCCAGCAGCTCCCAGGGCCCTGGAATCAATCAGCCCCAGCATTTT.

The CDR3 loop is CASSPGTGGHSNQPQHF. For the CDR3, the DNA is TGCGCCAGCAGCCCCGGGACAGGAGGTCATAGCAATCAGCCCCAGCATTTT. The chain combines TRBV4-3 with TRBJ1-5; TRBD1 matches 8 bases. This CDR3 is built from 17 residues. In germline, CDR1 is LGHNA, CDR2 YSLEER. The V segment lost 4 bases and the J segment 0 bases; nucleotides outside the gene matches: 8.

The chain employs TRBV24-1 and TRBJ2-2; TRBD2 matches at 9 bases. The CDR3 totals 17 residues. Germline V CDR1 and CDR2: KGHDR, SFDVKD. Trimming cost V 4 bases and J 3 bases; bases outside gene matches: 8. CDR3 sequence (DNA): TGTGCCACCAGTGACTCTGATAGCGGGAGATACACCGGGGAGCTGTTTTTT. It translates to CATSDSDSGRYTGELFF.

This sequence joins TRBV18 and TRBJ2-2; 8 nucleotides agree with TRBD1. Trimming at V came to 6 bases and at J to 3 bases, leaving 9 bases not matched to a gene. Germline CDR1 KGHSH, CDR2 LQKENI. The CDR3 runs to 16 residues. DNA for the CDR3: TGTGCCAGCTCCCAAACGACAGGGGTGGACACCGGGGAGCTGTTTTTT. It encodes CASSQTTGVDTGELFF. Based on the CDR3 plus reference TRBV18 and TRBJ2-2, the full variable domain is NAGVMQNPRHLVRRRGQEARLRCSPMKGHSHVYWYRQLPEEGLKFMVYLQKENIIDESGMPKERFSAEFPKEGPSILRIQQVVRGDSAAYFCASSQTTGVDTGELFFGEGSRLTVL.

The V and J genes are TRBV19 and TRBJ2-1, with D tentatively TRBD2 (5 bases). Germline CDR1 LNHDA, CDR2 SQIVND (reference sequence). This CDR3 is built from 13 residues. V lost 3 bases and J lost 10, with 13 bases in between. This CDR3 is CASSIFSGYEQFF. CDR3 nucleotides: TGTGCCAGTAGTATTTTTTCGGGGTACGAGCAGTTCTTC.

The rearrangement joins TRBV6-6 to TRBJ1-1; D may be TRBD1 (5 bases). The CDR3 runs 12 residues. The ends were cut back, 8 bases at V and 4 bases at J, with 11 bases in the middle. Germline V gene data show CDR1 as MNHNY and CDR2 as SVGAGI (reference sequence). The CDR3 is CASGPGGTEAFF. Here the CDR3 DNA reads TGTGCCAGCGGACCGGGGGGCACTGAAGCTTTCTTT.